Following are 4 T cell receptor beta chains from one sample sequenced in a study of blood T cells in healthy people across ages. It was with a sample-barcoded 5' primer and a J-beta primer mix that a second PCR of roughly 6 to 11 cycles was run. TCRdb used MiXCR to reprocess the 5' RACE reads, holding one entry per CDR3 protein. The table includes 780,000 or so distinct CDR3 sequences, about 61% detected once. Sample: blood. These receptors came from a man aged 40-49 years in good health.

This chain connects TRBV12-3 or TRBV12-4 to TRBJ1-5; TRBD1 agrees at 7 bases. V shed 6 bases and J 7 bases; nucleotides not matched to a gene: 9. This CDR3 contains 14 residues. The CDR3 sequence is CASSPTGDGQPQHF. In DNA, the CDR3 is TGTGCCAGCAGCCCTACAGGGGATGGGCAGCCCCAGCATTTT.

The CDR3 DNA reads TGCGCCAGCAGCTTTGTAGTAGAAGAGACCCAGTACTTC. This codes for CASSFVVEETQYF. The V and J genes are TRBV5-1 and TRBJ2-5; D unresolved. The V and J ends lost 2 bases and 3 bases respectively, with 8 bases between them. The CDR3 has 13 amino acids. Germline V lookup: CDR1 SGHRS, CDR2 YFSETQ.

The rearrangement links TRBV5-1 to TRBJ2-5, with 15 nucleotides matching TRBD2. Germline CDR1 is SGHRS and CDR2 is YFSETQ. The CDR3 runs to 17 residues. V lost 4 bases to trimming and J lost 5 bases; unmatched junction nucleotides: 9. The CDR3 is CASSPGLAGGPWETQYF. The DNA for the CDR3 is TGCGCCAGCAGCCCCGGACTAGCGGGAGGGCCGTGGGAGACCCAGTACTTC.

The rearrangement links TRBV6-1 to TRBJ1-5; D not resolved. Trimming took off 3 bases at V and 3 bases at J, with 12 bases between the two ends. Germline assignment: CDR1 MNHNS and CDR2 SASEGT. CDR3 size: 15 residues. This CDR3 reads CASSDDTYPNQPQHF. The DNA for the CDR3 is TGTGCCAGCAGTGACGACACTTACCCCAATCAGCCCCAGCATTTT.